Here is one TCR beta chain with its context. The data stem from a study of T cells in Graves' hyperthyroidism and ophthalmopathy. Diagnosis of hyperthyroidism was new in patients aged 18 to 65, and its duration was under 2 months. Patients were excluded because of uncontrolled infection, other autoimmune disease, pregnancy or lactation. The PBMCs had their origin in roughly 9.4 ml of fresh peripheral blood. The CDR3 totals 15 residues. Germline V CDR1 and CDR2: MNHGY, SVAAGI. J lost 3 bases, V lost 4 bases, and 8 bases had no gene match. Amplification of TCR beta CDR3 regions was performed using RNA transcripts as template. The HTBI primer set drove a first-round RT-PCR of the TCR CDR3. TCRdb analysed the multiplex PCR reads with MiXCR anew, one entry per CDR3 protein. The sample has some 560,000 distinct CDR3 sequences, 15% to 18% seen once; the top ten hold under 8%.

The J gene is TRBJ2-7, the V gene TRBV6-9; 8 bases match TRBD1. This TCR was recovered from a woman aged 30 to 39 with Graves' hyperthyroidism. The sample taken for sequencing was blood. The CDR3 sequence: CASSSPGQANYEQYF. The CDR3 DNA reads as TGTGCCAGCAGTTCCCCGGGACAGGCTAACTACGAGCAGTACTTC.